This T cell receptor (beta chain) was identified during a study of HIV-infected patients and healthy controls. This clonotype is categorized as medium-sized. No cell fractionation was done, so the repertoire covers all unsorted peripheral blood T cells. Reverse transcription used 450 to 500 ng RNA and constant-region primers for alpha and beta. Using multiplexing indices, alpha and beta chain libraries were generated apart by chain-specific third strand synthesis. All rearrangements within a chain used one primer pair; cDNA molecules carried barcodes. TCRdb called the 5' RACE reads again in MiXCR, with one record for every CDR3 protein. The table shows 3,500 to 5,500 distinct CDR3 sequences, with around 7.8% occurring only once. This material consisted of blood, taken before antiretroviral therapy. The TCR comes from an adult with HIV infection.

The CDR3 DNA sequence: TGTGCCAGCAGTTTTTCAGCGGGAGCGTCCTACGAGCAGTACTTC. Protein product: CASSFSAGASYEQYF. The chain is built from TRBV28 and TRBJ2-7; 8 bases align to TRBD2. V lost 3 bases to trimming and J lost 1 base; unmatched junction nucleotides: 5. Germline V gives CDR1 MDHEN, CDR2 SYDVKM. The CDR3 spans 15 residues.